The 31 T cell receptor beta chains in this list originate from one sample, sequenced in a study of shared clonotypes between healthy human individuals. The method was immunoSEQ multiplex PCR; TCRdb's version includes in-frame clones alone and lacks a portion of them. The sample carries under 850,000 clones, around 92% recorded once. Naive CD8 populations comprised CD45RO-negative cells positively selected for CCR7, excluding terminally differentiated effector memory CD45RA+ cells. The material sequenced was naive CD8+ T cells sorted from blood. The receptors here all came from a man between 25 and 39 years old in good health.

The J gene is TRBJ2-7, the V gene TRBV11-1; D gene uncertain. Trimming left V 7 bases short and J 1 base short, with 14 bases between. CDR3 size: 14 residues. The germline V gene has CDR1 SGHAT and CDR2 FQDESV (reference sequence). The CDR3 bases are TGTGCCAGCATCGAGGACCTCCGGTCCTACGAGCAGTACTTC. Translating it yields CASIEDLRSYEQYF.

The V call is TRBV5-4, the J call TRBJ2-7, with 10 bases aligning to TRBD1. This CDR3 region has 14 residues. The germline CDR1 and CDR2 sequences are SGHNT and YYREEE (reference sequence). The J segment lost 4 bases and the V segment lost 4 bases, leaving 5 bases of the junction unmatched. The CDR3 coding sequence is TGTGCCAGCAGCCAGACAGGGGGCGAGTACGAGCAGTACTTC. Translating it yields CASSQTGGEYEQYF.

The chain employs TRBV7-9 and TRBJ2-3; D remains ambiguous. Between the trimmed V and J ends, which lost 1 base and 4 bases, there was a span of 21 bases. The CDR3 sequence is 18 residues long. The germline V gene has CDR1 SEHNR and CDR2 FQNEAQ (reference sequence). Here the CDR3 DNA reads TGTGCCAGCAGCTTAGAAGGTCAAGGGCTGTACTTCTCAGATACGCAGTATTTT. It yields the protein CASSLEGQGLYFSDTQYF.

The genes are TRBV19 and TRBJ2-3, with 7 bases lining up with TRBD2. The germline V gene has CDR1 LNHDA and CDR2 SQIVND (reference sequence). The CDR3 loop spans 18 amino acids. The V segment lost 6 bases and the J segment 2 bases; nucleotides outside the gene matches: 17. The DNA for the CDR3 is TGTGCCAGTAGCCGGCTAGCGGACCGTCGTCCCCTCACAGATACGCAGTATTTT. It is translated as CASSRLADRRPLTDTQYF.

The V call is TRBV7-9, the J call TRBJ2-1; TRBD1 or TRBD2 may be the D gene (5 bases each). The CDR3 runs 16 residues. Per the germline V gene, CDR1 is SEHNR and CDR2 is FQNEAQ (reference sequence). The V and J ends lost 3 bases and 6 bases respectively, with 18 bases between them. The CDR3 DNA sequence: TGTGCCAGCAGCTTTGAGGGGAGTCTCAGCGGCAATGAGCAGTTCTTC. Amino acid sequence: CASSFEGSLSGNEQFF.

V is TRBV28 and J is TRBJ1-2; D remains unclear. The CDR3 consists of 14 residues. V lost 5 bases and J 4 bases, leaving 14 bases between the germline ends. The germline V gene has CDR1 MDHEN and CDR2 SYDVKM. CDR3 sequence reads: CASSPLGGSYGYTF. For the CDR3, the DNA is TGTGCCAGCAGTCCCCTGGGAGGGAGCTATGGCTACACCTTC.

The chain employs TRBV2 and TRBJ1-1; D is undetermined. CDR3 size: 14 residues. Germline values: CDR1 SNHLY, CDR2 FYNNEI. Trimming removed 3 bases from V and 5 bases from J, with 13 bases in between. The DNA for the CDR3 is TGTGCCAGCAGTGATTCGGGCCTTAGGACTGAAGCTTTCTTT. Protein sequence: CASSDSGLRTEAFF.

The chain combines TRBV5-1 with TRBJ2-7, with D uncertain. The CDR3 runs 15 residues. Trimming stripped 0 bases from V and 3 bases from J, with 13 bases between. Germline V gene lookup returns CDR1 SGHRS and CDR2 YFSETQ. The CDR3 sequence is CASSLVPGAIYEQYF. CDR3 sequence (DNA): TGCGCCAGCAGCTTGGTACCAGGAGCAATCTACGAGCAGTACTTC.

The chain carries TRBV5-4 and TRBJ2-3; D not certain. Looked up from germline, CDR1 is SGHNT and CDR2 is YYREEE (reference sequence). V was clipped by 1 base and J by 3 bases, with 9 bases between them. This CDR3 spans 14 amino acids. CDR3 in amino acids: CASSLPPSTDTQYF. In DNA form, the CDR3 reads TGTGCCAGCAGCTTGCCGCCTAGTACAGATACGCAGTATTTT.

This clone appeared a single time. The V call is TRBV5-1, the J call TRBJ2-1, with TRBD2 identical over 7 bases. There are 14 residues in the CDR3. Looked up from germline, CDR1 is SGHRS and CDR2 is YFSETQ. V gave up 2 bases and J gave up 4 bases; unmatched junction bases: 3. CDR3 in DNA: TGCGCCAGCAGCTTAGGGGACTATTACAATGAGCAGTTCTTC. Its protein is CASSLGDYYNEQFF.

V gene TRBV19 combines with J gene TRBJ1-1; TRBD1 is a possible D gene (6 bases). With 9 bases removed from V and 8 bases from J, the gap between germline ends came to 22 bases. Germline values: CDR1 LNHDA, CDR2 SQIVND (reference sequence). CDR3 length: 14 amino acids. The CDR3 spells CASYQREAGTEAFF. In DNA form, the CDR3 reads TGTGCCAGCTACCAAAGGGAGGCCGGGACAGAAGCTTTCTTT.

The CDR3 DNA follows: TGTGCCAGTAGTATCATTCCCGGAGGACAGGGCGATGGCTACACCTTC. Its protein product is CASSIIPGGQGDGYTF. The V gene is TRBV19, the J gene TRBJ1-2; 8 nucleotides line up with TRBD1. V was clipped by 3 bases and J by 6 bases; unmatched bases: 12. The CDR3 length is 16 residues. Germline lookup yields CDR1 LNHDA and CDR2 SQIVND (reference sequence).

This chain joins TRBV4-2 and TRBJ2-1, with a tentative D call TRBD2 (5 bases). This CDR3 is built from 16 residues. V was trimmed by 3 bases and J by 2 bases, leaving 14 bases between them. Germline-derived CDR1 and CDR2 are LGHNA and YNFKEQ. In DNA, the CDR3 is TGTGCCAGCAGCCAGGAACTAGGAGGCCCCTACAATGAGCAGTTCTTC. This translates into CASSQELGGPYNEQFF.

The chain joins TRBV7-8 to TRBJ2-3; 9 bases are a match to TRBD2. Unmatched junction bases numbered 11, after V lost 5 bases and J lost 5 bases. This CDR3 has 16 residues. The germline V gene encodes CDR1 SGHVS and CDR2 FQNEAQ. The CDR3 DNA reads as TGTGCCAGCAGCCCGTCTAGCGGGGTACACCTAGATACGCAGTATTTT. Amino acids: CASSPSSGVHLDTQYF.

This chain connects TRBV27 to TRBJ2-5; no firm D call. Germline CDR1 MNHEY, CDR2 SMNVEV (reference sequence). V was trimmed by 1 base and J by 2 bases, leaving 5 bases between them. The CDR3 is made up of 13 amino acids. CDR3 sequence (DNA): TGTGCCAGCAGTTTATGGCGGCAAGAGACCCAGTACTTC. It yields the protein CASSLWRQETQYF.

This chain links TRBV7-2 with TRBJ1-2; D possibly corresponds to TRBD1 (5 bases). With 1 base removed from V and 5 bases from J, the gap between germline ends came to 14 bases. This CDR3 contains 15 residues. CDR1 is SGHTA, CDR2 FQGNSA, per germline. The CDR3 is CASSLDPGRPYGYTF. CDR3 in DNA: TGTGCCAGCAGCTTAGATCCGGGACGACCTTATGGCTACACCTTC.

The chain carries TRBV4-1 and TRBJ2-1, with D perhaps TRBD1 or TRBD2 (5 bases each). CDR1 is MGHRA and CDR2 is YSYEKL in the germline V gene. V lost 4 bases and J lost 0, with 10 bases in between. This CDR3 is 15 amino acids long. The CDR3 loop reads CASSPEGPSYNEQFF. DNA for the CDR3: TGCGCCAGCAGCCCAGAGGGACCCTCCTACAATGAGCAGTTCTTC.

This clone was counted once. The chain carries TRBV4-3 and TRBJ2-1; 7 bases map to TRBD1. The CDR3 contains 13 residues. Losses at the gene ends were 4 bases for V and 9 bases for J; bases not matched to a gene: 6. CDR1 and CDR2 (germline): LGHNA, YSLEER. The CDR3 coding sequence is TGCGCCAGCAGCCCGACAGGGTTCGGTGAGCAGTTCTTC. Its translation: CASSPTGFGEQFF.

The genes are TRBV10-3 and TRBJ2-6; 7 nucleotides agree with TRBD1. J was trimmed by 0 bases and V by 3 bases; bases with no gene match: 11. Per the germline V gene, CDR1 is ENHRY and CDR2 is SYGVKD. The CDR3 covers 19 residues. The CDR3 here is CAISEPSGTAHSGANVLTF. In DNA form, the CDR3 reads TGTGCCATCAGTGAACCCTCCGGGACAGCCCACTCTGGGGCCAACGTCCTGACTTTC.

This sequence joins TRBV9 and TRBJ2-7; D might be TRBD1 or TRBD2, each matching 5 bases. Trimming stripped 7 bases from V and 3 bases from J, with 23 bases between. This CDR3 is built from 16 residues. CDR1 SGDLS and CDR2 YYNGEE come from the germline V gene. For the CDR3, the DNA is TGTGCCAGCGGGACGCCGGCCGGGTCTACCTTCTACGAGCAGTACTTC. Translating gives CASGTPAGSTFYEQYF.

The J gene is TRBJ1-3, the V gene TRBV4-3; 9 bases fit TRBD1. V shed 0 bases, J shed 4 bases, and the junction held 16 bases outside the gene matches. The CDR3 has 20 residues. CDR1 and CDR2 from the germline V gene are LGHNA and YSLEER. CDR3 amino acids: CASSQDFFPGDRVEGNTIYF. The CDR3 region has the DNA TGCGCCAGCAGCCAAGATTTTTTTCCGGGGGACAGGGTGGAAGGAAACACCATATATTTT.

The genes are TRBV29-1 and TRBJ2-1; 7 bases are shared with TRBD2. CDR1 and CDR2 (germline): SQVTM, ANQGSEA. This CDR3 has 14 amino acids. V trimming: 7 bases; J trimming: 7 bases; junction bases outside the gene matches: 13. The CDR3 region has the DNA TGCAGCGCCACGGGAGGTACTTGGGGGAATGAGCAGTTCTTC. As protein: CSATGGTWGNEQFF.

The chain combines TRBV28 with TRBJ1-1; D gene ambiguous. The germline gives CDR1 MDHEN, CDR2 SYDVKM. The CDR3 loop spans 13 amino acids. V was pared by 2 bases and J by 4 bases, with 8 bases between. In DNA form, the CDR3 reads TGTGCCAGCAGTTTAGGGCGGTCCACTGAAGCTTTCTTT. This codes for CASSLGRSTEAFF.

CDR3 coding DNA: TGCGCCAGCAGCCTGGACAGGGGCGAGACAGATACGCAGTATTTT. The encoded protein is CASSLDRGETDTQYF. J is TRBJ2-3 and V is TRBV5-1, with 9 bases fitting TRBD1. The CDR3 totals 15 residues. V lost 4 bases, J lost 3 bases, and 6 bases stayed unmatched. Germline V CDR1 and CDR2: SGHRS, YFSETQ. Using reference TRBV5-1 and TRBJ2-3 for the parts outside the CDR3, the full variable domain is KAGVTQTPRYLIKTRGQQVTLSCSPISGHRSVSWYQQTPGQGLQFLFEYFSETQRNKGNFPGRFSGRQFSNSRSEMNVSTLELGDSALYLCASSLDRGETDTQYFGPGTRLTVL.

The chain has TRBV5-1 and TRBJ2-1; D call uncertain. The CDR3 is made up of 13 amino acids. V was pared by 3 bases and J by 8 bases, with 12 bases between. The germline CDR1 and CDR2 sequences are SGHRS and YFSETQ. As DNA, the CDR3 is TGCGCCAGCAGCTCCACCCCCACCGATGAGCAGTTCTTC. It specifies CASSSTPTDEQFF.

The chain combines TRBV27 with TRBJ2-7; D is possibly TRBD1 (5 bases). The V gene's germline CDR1 is MNHEY and CDR2 SMNVEV (reference sequence). V gave up 5 bases and J gave up 0 bases, with 14 bases separating them. This CDR3 contains 15 residues. CDR3 nucleotides: TGTGCCAGCAGTCTCTCAGGGCAGAGCTCCTACGAGCAGTACTTC. This codes for CASSLSGQSSYEQYF.

The genes are TRBV9 and TRBJ1-1; 9 positions agree with TRBD1. Germline V gene data show CDR1 as SGDLS and CDR2 as YYNGEE. V dropped 4 bases and J dropped 1; count of bases not matched to a gene: 14. CDR3 length equals 18 residues. The CDR3 protein is CASSPSRDRAEGNTEAFF. CDR3 nucleotide sequence: TGTGCCAGCAGCCCGAGCAGGGACAGGGCAGAGGGGAACACTGAAGCTTTCTTT.

The gene calls are TRBV7-2 and TRBJ2-7; 9 bases are shared with TRBD2. The CDR3 extends over 13 amino acids. V shed 3 bases, J shed 4 bases, and the junction held 1 base outside the gene matches. Germline-derived CDR1 and CDR2 are SGHTA and FQGNSA. The CDR3 loop is CASSLTSGYEQYF. CDR3 nucleotide sequence: TGTGCCAGCAGCTTGACTAGCGGATACGAGCAGTACTTC.

In its sample, this clone was seen once. The J gene is TRBJ2-1, the V gene TRBV30; 14 bases are a match to TRBD2. The CDR3 has 15 amino acids. The V gene end was trimmed by 3 bases and the J gene end by 8 bases; junction bases not matched to a gene: 6. Germline CDR1 is GTSNPN and CDR2 is SVGIG (reference sequence). The CDR3, as DNA: TGTGCCTGGAGGCCCGGGACTAGCGGGAGCGATGAGCAGTTCTTC. This encodes CAWRPGTSGSDEQFF. The entire variable domain, with the rest obtained from reference TRBV30 and TRBJ2-1, is as follows: SQTIHQWPATLVQPVGSPLSLECTVEGTSNPNLYWYRQAAGRGLQLLFYSVGIGQISSEVPQNLSASRPQDRQFILSSKKLLLSDSGFYLCAWRPGTSGSDEQFFGPGTRLTVL.

J is TRBJ2-1 and V is TRBV27; 7 bases map to TRBD2. This CDR3 has 16 residues. Germline lookup yields CDR1 MNHEY and CDR2 SMNVEV (reference sequence). J was trimmed by 7 bases and V by 5 bases; bases with no gene match: 14. The CDR3 DNA reads TGTGCCAGCAGTCCCCGATCAATGAGGGAGGGGAATGAGCAGTTCTTC. Its protein product is CASSPRSMREGNEQFF.

This chain connects TRBV29-1 to TRBJ2-4; D is unclear. V was trimmed by 4 bases and J by 3 bases, leaving 10 bases between them. The CDR3 extends over 13 amino acids. Germline-derived CDR1 and CDR2 are SQVTM and ANQGSEA. Here the CDR3 reads CSVVGIVKNIQYF. In nucleotides, the CDR3 is TGCAGCGTTGTAGGGATAGTCAAAAACATTCAGTACTTC.